This is a list of T cell receptor beta chains from one sample in a study of T cells in Graves' hyperthyroidism and ophthalmopathy. TCRdb redid the calling of the multiplex PCR reads with MiXCR, one entry per CDR3 protein. Of about 270,000 distinct CDR3 sequences listed, around 25% are singletons. The sample was blood. The receptors come from a man in his forties with Graves' hyperthyroidism that later progressed to Graves' ophthalmopathy. Each CDR3 is given with its conserved first and last residue. Fields, in order: D gene, J gene, V gene, clone size, CDR3 protein, CDR3 DNA. D genes are given only for firm matches. Size is omitted from some rows. Given values are once, few, many or a class for expanded clones.

>.|TRBJ2-5|TRBV6-2/TRBV6-3|many
CASSYSGTKETQYF
TGTGCCAGCAGTTACTCGGGGACAAAAGAGACCCAGTACTTC
>TRBD1|TRBJ1-1|TRBV18|many
CASSTQGLTEAFF
TGTGCCAGCTCAACACAGGGGCTTACTGAAGCTTTCTTT
>TRBD1|TRBJ2-5|TRBV7-2|.
CASSPTGYSKETQYF
TGTGCCAGCAGCCCGACAGGGTACTCGAAAGAGACCCAGTACTTC
>.|TRBJ1-1|TRBV19|.
CASSIGSGGEAFF
TGTGCCAGTAGTATTGGGTCGGGAGGTGAAGCTTTCTTT
>.|TRBJ1-1|TRBV28|many
CASSRQHMNTEAFF
TGTGCCAGCAGCCGACAACATATGAACACTGAAGCTTTCTTT
>.|TRBJ2-7|TRBV27|once
CASSPLPHLWEQYF
TGTGCCAGCAGTCCCTTGCCACACCTCTGGGAGCAGTACTTC
>.|TRBJ2-2|TRBV6-1|.
CASSEGTAFTGELFF
TGTGCCAGCAGTGAAGGGACAGCATTCACCGGGGAGCTGTTTTTT
>TRBD1|TRBJ2-7|TRBV5-1|many
CASSPSRDRAYYEQYF
TGCGCCAGCAGCCCAAGCCGGGACAGGGCCTACTACGAGCAGTACTTC
>TRBD2|TRBJ2-5|TRBV6-1|many
CASSEALHASGSRETQYF
TGTGCCAGCAGTGAAGCGCTTCATGCTAGCGGGAGCCGAGAGACCCAGTACTTC
>.|TRBJ2-5|TRBV6-5|many
CASSYGQGGETQYF
TGTGCCAGCAGTTATGGACAGGGAGGGGAGACCCAGTACTTC
>.|TRBJ1-1|TRBV6-4|.
CASSELRHFPSGEAFF
TGTGCCAGCAGTGAACTCAGGCACTTCCCCTCGGGTGAAGCTTTCTTT
>.|TRBJ2-7|TRBV28|once
CATQLGGDYEQYF
TGTGCCACGCAGCTGGGTGGGGACTACGAGCAGTACTTC
>TRBD2|TRBJ2-7|TRBV19|many
CASSITSGTYEQYF
TGTGCCAGTAGTATAACTAGCGGGACTTACGAGCAGTACTTC
>.|TRBJ1-1|TRBV15|many
CATSRAVKTEAFF
TGTGCCACCAGCAGAGCAGTAAAGACTGAAGCTTTCTTT
>.|TRBJ2-6|TRBV5-1|many
CAGSLPGAGANVLTF
TGCGCCGGCAGCTTGCCGGGTGCCGGGGCCAACGTCCTGACTTTC
>.|TRBJ1-3|TRBV6-1|.
CASSPRHPSGNTIYF
TGTGCCAGCAGTCCCCGACATCCCTCTGGAAACACCATATATTTT
>.|TRBJ1-6|TRBV24-1|.
CASTRDIVEGSYNSPLHF
TGTGCCAGCACCCGGGACATTGTGGAGGGCTCCTATAATTCACCCCTCCACTTT
>.|TRBJ2-5|TRBV3-1|many
CASSQDLLSLETQYF
TGTGCCAGCAGCCAAGATTTACTGTCTTTAGAGACCCAGTACTTC
>.|TRBJ2-2|TRBV10-3|.
CAITGEAGELFF
TGTGCCATAACAGGGGAGGCCGGGGAGCTGTTTTTT
>TRBD2|TRBJ2-5|TRBV24-1|many
CATSSRLAGGQETQYF
TGTGCCACCAGCTCCCGGCTAGCGGGAGGGCAAGAGACCCAGTACTTC
>.|TRBJ1-2|TRBV12-3/TRBV12-4|many
CASSLSSRTVYGYTF
TGTGCCAGCAGTTTATCCTCGCGGACAGTTTATGGCTACACCTTC
>.|TRBJ2-2|TRBV25-1|many
CASSPWSPAGELFF
TGTGCCAGCAGCCCATGGAGTCCGGCCGGGGAGCTGTTTTTT
>.|TRBJ1-1|TRBV7-3|many
CASSLYPNTEAFF
TGTGCCAGCAGCTTATACCCGAACACTGAAGCTTTCTTT
>TRBD1|TRBJ2-1|TRBV12-3/TRBV12-4|many
CASNKQGWDHEQFF
TGTGCCAGCAACAAACAGGGGTGGGATCATGAGCAGTTCTTC
>.|TRBJ1-1|TRBV6-1|.
CASNRQFTEAFF
TGTGCCAGCAACCGACAGTTCACTGAAGCTTTCTTT
>.|TRBJ1-2|TRBV30|many
CAWSRALGGYGYTF
TGTGCCTGGAGTAGAGCTCTGGGCGGCTATGGCTACACCTTC
>.|TRBJ1-6|TRBV30|many
CAWSSGRNSPLHF
TGTGCCTGGAGTTCAGGGCGGAATTCACCCCTCCACTTT
>.|TRBJ1-5|TRBV12-3/TRBV12-4|once
CASSFGPAHQPQHF
TGTGCCAGCAGTTTCGGGCCCGCTCATCAGCCCCAGCATTTT
>.|TRBJ1-2|TRBV12-3/TRBV12-4|.
CASSLDGRGYGYTF
TGTGCCAGCAGTTTAGATGGCAGGGGATATGGCTACACCTTC
>.|TRBJ1-2|TRBV6-2/TRBV6-3|once
CASSTTASANYGYTF
TGTGCCAGCAGCACTACCGCCTCCGCTAACTATGGCTACACCTTC
>.|TRBJ2-5|TRBV4-2|many
CASSQSMVQETQYF
TGTGCCAGCAGCCAATCTATGGTTCAAGAGACCCAGTACTTC
>.|TRBJ1-1|TRBV20-1|few
CSAMARATEAFF
TGCAGTGCTATGGCCAGGGCCACTGAAGCTTTCTTT
>TRBD2|TRBJ2-7|TRBV2|many
CASSSPGLAGQLGEQYF
TGTGCCAGCAGTTCACCGGGACTAGCGGGGCAGCTCGGTGAGCAGTACTTC
>TRBD1|TRBJ2-5|TRBV6-2/TRBV6-3|.
CASRKTGGAETQYF
TGTGCCAGCAGAAAAACAGGGGGCGCTGAGACCCAGTACTTC
>.|TRBJ1-5|TRBV3-1|many
CASSHGDSNQPQHF
TGTGCCAGCAGCCATGGGGACAGCAATCAGCCCCAGCATTTT
>TRBD2|TRBJ2-7|TRBV7-2|many
CASSRLAGVGEQYF
TGTGCCAGCAGCCGACTAGCGGGAGTGGGGGAGCAGTACTTC
>.|TRBJ1-3|TRBV25-1|many
CASSPGGSGNTIYF
TGTGCCAGCAGCCCTGGGGGATCAGGAAACACCATATATTTT
>.|TRBJ1-2|TRBV20-1|many
CSAIEAGVDGYTF
TGCAGTGCTATAGAGGCAGGGGTCGATGGCTACACCTTC
>.|TRBJ2-7|TRBV20-1|many
CSAFSLDFGSRLLDEQYF
TGCAGTGCTTTCTCGTTGGATTTCGGGAGTAGGCTTCTGGACGAGCAGTACTTC
>TRBD2|TRBJ2-3|TRBV20-1|many
CSARRLAGGIDTQYF
TGCAGTGCTAGGCGGCTAGCGGGAGGGATAGATACGCAGTATTTT
>.|TRBJ2-3|TRBV30|many
CAWKETDTQYF
TGTGCCTGGAAGGAGACGGATACGCAGTATTTT
>TRBD1|TRBJ1-3|TRBV20-1|many
CSAATGAGNTIYF
TGCAGTGCTGCGACAGGGGCTGGAAACACCATATATTTT
>TRBD1|TRBJ1-5|TRBV6-5|many
CASRNRGSDQPQHF
TGTGCCAGCAGAAACAGGGGAAGCGATCAGCCCCAGCATTTT
>.|TRBJ2-5|TRBV4-2|many
CASSPRGREWRETQYF
TGTGCCAGCAGCCCCCGGGGGCGGGAGTGGAGAGAGACCCAGTACTTC
>.|TRBJ2-5|TRBV20-1|many
CSASSPRSQETQYF
TGCAGTGCTAGTTCCCCGCGGTCCCAAGAGACCCAGTACTTC